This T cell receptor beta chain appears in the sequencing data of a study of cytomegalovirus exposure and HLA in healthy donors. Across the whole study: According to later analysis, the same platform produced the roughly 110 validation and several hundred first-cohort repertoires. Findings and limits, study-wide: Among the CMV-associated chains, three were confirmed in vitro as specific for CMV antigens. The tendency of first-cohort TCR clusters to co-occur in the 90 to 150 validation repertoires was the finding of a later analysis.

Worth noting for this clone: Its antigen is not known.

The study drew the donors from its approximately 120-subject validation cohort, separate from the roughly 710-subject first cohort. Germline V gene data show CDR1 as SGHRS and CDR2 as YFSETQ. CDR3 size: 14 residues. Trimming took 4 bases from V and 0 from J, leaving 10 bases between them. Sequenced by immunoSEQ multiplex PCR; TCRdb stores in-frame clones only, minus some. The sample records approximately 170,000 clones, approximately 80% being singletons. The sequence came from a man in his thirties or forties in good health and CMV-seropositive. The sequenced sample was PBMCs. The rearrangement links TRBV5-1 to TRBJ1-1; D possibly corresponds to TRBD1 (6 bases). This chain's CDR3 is CASSGDRMNTEAFF. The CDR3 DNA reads TGCGCCAGCAGCGGCGACAGGATGAACACTGAAGCTTTCTTT.